These T cell receptor beta chains were read from a single sample in a study of blood T cell repertoires in COVID-19. Assay used: immunoSEQ multiplex PCR; TCRdb lists only in-frame clones, some missing. Altogether about 73,000 clones are present, approximately 80% being singletons, with the ten largest covering about 6.5%. What was sequenced was peripheral blood. Receptors were obtained from a woman aged 60-75 years with acute or convalescent COVID-19. CDR3s include the opening cysteine and the closing phenylalanine or tryptophan. Each record gives: CDR3 protein, CDR3 DNA, D gene, J gene, CDR3 length, V gene, clone size. A D gene is named only where the DNA matches it firmly. Some rows have no size entry. The others give once, few or many, or a class for an expanded clone.

CDR3aa: CASSPNREGYTF
CDR3nt: TGTGCCAGCTCACCAAACAGGGAAGGCTACACCTTC
d_gene: -
j_gene: TRBJ1-2
len: 12
v_gene: TRBV18
abundance: -

CDR3aa: CASLVGGDWSTEAFF
CDR3nt: TGTGCCAGCCTGGTAGGGGGGGATTGGTCCACTGAAGCTTTCTTT
d_gene: -
j_gene: TRBJ1-1
len: 15
v_gene: TRBV6-5
abundance: -

CDR3aa: CASSPREPSYGYTF
CDR3nt: TGTGCCAGCAGCCCCCGGGAGCCATCCTATGGCTACACCTTC
d_gene: -
j_gene: TRBJ1-2
len: 14
v_gene: TRBV7-2
abundance: -

CDR3aa: CAWSEGVVEKLFF
CDR3nt: TGTGCCTGGAGTGAAGGGGTGGTCGAAAAACTGTTTTTT
d_gene: -
j_gene: TRBJ1-4
len: 13
v_gene: TRBV30
abundance: -

CDR3aa: CASSLYGTPFLNTEAFF
CDR3nt: TGCGCCAGCAGCCTATATGGGACACCTTTCTTGAACACTGAAGCTTTCTTT
d_gene: -
j_gene: TRBJ1-1
len: 17
v_gene: TRBV5-1
abundance: once

CDR3aa: CASRLQGKLFF
CDR3nt: TGTGCCAGCAGACTTCAGGGGAAACTGTTTTTT
d_gene: -
j_gene: TRBJ1-4
len: 11
v_gene: TRBV5-8
abundance: -

CDR3aa: CASSLRGGLGDTEAFF
CDR3nt: TGTGCCAGCTCCCTTCGGGGGGGCTTAGGGGACACTGAAGCTTTCTTT
d_gene: -
j_gene: TRBJ1-1
len: 16
v_gene: TRBV18
abundance: -

CDR3aa: CASSLTGVYNEQFF
CDR3nt: TGTGCCAGCAGTTTAACAGGGGTGTACAATGAGCAGTTCTTC
d_gene: TRBD1
j_gene: TRBJ2-1
len: 14
v_gene: TRBV28
abundance: -

CDR3aa: CAWSGRFREKLFF
CDR3nt: TGTGCCTGGAGCGGCAGGTTTCGAGAAAAACTGTTTTTT
d_gene: -
j_gene: TRBJ1-4
len: 13
v_gene: TRBV30
abundance: -

CDR3aa: CAWSRGYENQPQHF
CDR3nt: TGTGCCTGGAGTCGGGGATACGAAAATCAGCCCCAGCATTTT
d_gene: -
j_gene: TRBJ1-5
len: 14
v_gene: TRBV30
abundance: -

CDR3aa: CASSLERVRTEAFF
CDR3nt: TGTGCCAGCAGCTTGGAGAGGGTTCGCACTGAAGCTTTCTTT
d_gene: -
j_gene: TRBJ1-1
len: 14
v_gene: TRBV5-6
abundance: -

CDR3aa: CASSQPQSGVSNSPLHF
CDR3nt: TGTGCCAGCAGCCAACCCCAATCGGGGGTGTCAAATTCACCCCTCCACTTT
d_gene: -
j_gene: TRBJ1-6
len: 17
v_gene: TRBV3-1/TRBV3-2
abundance: -

CDR3aa: CAISADRGLGNGYTF
CDR3nt: TGTGCCATCAGTGCTGACAGGGGGCTAGGAAATGGCTACACCTTC
d_gene: TRBD1
j_gene: TRBJ1-2
len: 15
v_gene: TRBV10-3
abundance: -

CDR3aa: CSAIQGTSTEAFF
CDR3nt: TGCAGCGCAATACAGGGGACCAGCACTGAAGCTTTCTTT
d_gene: TRBD1
j_gene: TRBJ1-1
len: 13
v_gene: TRBV29-1
abundance: -

CDR3aa: CASSWTSGGGSTYEQYF
CDR3nt: TGTGCCAGCAGCTGGACTAGCGGGGGGGGTTCGACCTACGAGCAGTACTTC
d_gene: TRBD2
j_gene: TRBJ2-7
len: 17
v_gene: TRBV11-2
abundance: -

CDR3aa: CSVESGSGYTF
CDR3nt: TGCAGCGTTGAATCAGGGTCTGGCTACACCTTC
d_gene: -
j_gene: TRBJ1-2
len: 11
v_gene: TRBV29-1
abundance: -

CDR3aa: CTSSQDCFVGLAEETQYF
CDR3nt: TGCACCAGCAGCCAAGATTGTTTTGTAGGACTAGCGGAAGAGACCCAGTACTTC
d_gene: -
j_gene: TRBJ2-5
len: 18
v_gene: TRBV1
abundance: -

CDR3aa: CASSLTEIYEQYF
CDR3nt: TGCGCCAGCAGCCTTACAGAAATCTACGAGCAGTACTTC
d_gene: -
j_gene: TRBJ2-7
len: 13
v_gene: TRBV4-1
abundance: -

CDR3aa: CASGLVGQGFEAFF
CDR3nt: TGTGCTAGTGGTTTGGTAGGACAGGGATTTGAAGCTTTCTTT
d_gene: TRBD1
j_gene: TRBJ1-1
len: 14
v_gene: TRBV12-5
abundance: -

CDR3aa: CASSGLGSTDTQYF
CDR3nt: TGTGCCAGCAGTGGACTAGGTTCCACAGATACGCAGTATTTT
d_gene: -
j_gene: TRBJ2-3
len: 14
v_gene: TRBV2
abundance: -

CDR3aa: CAWRPGSGANVLTF
CDR3nt: TGTGCCTGGAGACCAGGGTCTGGGGCCAACGTCCTGACTTTC
d_gene: -
j_gene: TRBJ2-6
len: 14
v_gene: TRBV30
abundance: -

CDR3aa: CASSEARGGKNIQYF
CDR3nt: TGTGCCAGCAGTGAAGCTAGGGGTGGGAAAAACATTCAGTACTTC
d_gene: -
j_gene: TRBJ2-4
len: 15
v_gene: TRBV2
abundance: -

CDR3aa: CASSLDLTNTDTQYF
CDR3nt: TGCGCCAGCAGCTTGGATCTGACTAACACAGATACGCAGTATTTT
d_gene: -
j_gene: TRBJ2-3
len: 15
v_gene: TRBV5-1
abundance: -

CDR3aa: CASTDNYGYTF
CDR3nt: TGCGCCAGCACAGATAACTATGGCTACACCTTC
d_gene: -
j_gene: TRBJ1-2
len: 11
v_gene: TRBV10-2
abundance: -

CDR3aa: CASSAPGQGGEKGYEQYF
CDR3nt: TGTGCCAGCAGTGCTCCGGGACAGGGAGGAGAAAAAGGATACGAGCAGTACTTC
d_gene: TRBD1
j_gene: TRBJ2-7
len: 18
v_gene: TRBV25-1
abundance: -

CDR3aa: CASSVGGQRQWTNEKLFF
CDR3nt: TGTGCCAGCAGCGTAGGAGGACAGCGCCAGTGGACTAATGAAAAACTGTTTTTT
d_gene: -
j_gene: TRBJ1-4
len: 18
v_gene: TRBV9
abundance: -

CDR3aa: CASSLGQGRSNEKLFF
CDR3nt: TGCGCCAGCAGTCTCGGACAGGGACGATCTAATGAAAAACTGTTTTTT
d_gene: TRBD1
j_gene: TRBJ1-4
len: 16
v_gene: TRBV5-1
abundance: -

CDR3aa: CASSLRRELYF
CDR3nt: TGTGCCAGCAGTTTACGGCGGGAGTTGTACTTC
d_gene: TRBD2
j_gene: TRBJ2-5
len: 11
v_gene: TRBV12-3/TRBV12-4
abundance: -

CDR3aa: CASSQPGQGAADTQYF
CDR3nt: TGTGCCAGCAGCCAGCCTGGACAGGGGGCCGCAGATACGCAGTATTTT
d_gene: TRBD1
j_gene: TRBJ2-3
len: 16
v_gene: TRBV3-1/TRBV3-2
abundance: -

CDR3aa: CASSLTGTDGQPQHF
CDR3nt: TGTGCCAGCAGCTTAACAGGGACAGATGGTCAGCCCCAGCATTTT
d_gene: TRBD1
j_gene: TRBJ1-5
len: 15
v_gene: TRBV7-3
abundance: few

CDR3aa: CASRPPSAGGRYNEQFF
CDR3nt: TGTGCAAGTCGCCCCCCCTCTGCGGGGGGGCGCTACAATGAGCAGTTCTTC
d_gene: -
j_gene: TRBJ2-1
len: 17
v_gene: TRBV12-2
abundance: -

CDR3aa: CASSLSDRGYGYTF
CDR3nt: TGTGCCAGCAGCTTATCCGACAGGGGGTACGGCTACACCTTC
d_gene: TRBD1
j_gene: TRBJ1-2
len: 14
v_gene: TRBV7-2
abundance: -

CDR3aa: CASSLFDRGAHGYTF
CDR3nt: TGTGCCAGCAGCCTCTTTGACAGGGGGGCTCATGGCTACACCTTC
d_gene: TRBD1
j_gene: TRBJ1-2
len: 15
v_gene: TRBV6-5
abundance: few

CDR3aa: CASSRGSVGFSSTDTQYF
CDR3nt: TGTGCCAGCAGCCGCGGGTCGGTGGGGTTTTCTAGCACAGATACGCAGTATTTT
d_gene: -
j_gene: TRBJ2-3
len: 18
v_gene: TRBV9
abundance: -

CDR3aa: CATRPRGSQVAKNIQYF
CDR3nt: TGCGCCACCAGGCCCCGGGGGTCGCAAGTAGCCAAAAACATTCAGTACTTC
d_gene: -
j_gene: TRBJ2-4
len: 17
v_gene: TRBV10-2
abundance: -

CDR3aa: CASSSLANTQYF
CDR3nt: TGTGCCAGCAGTTCACTAGCGAATACGCAGTATTTT
d_gene: TRBD2
j_gene: TRBJ2-3
len: 12
v_gene: TRBV12-3/TRBV12-4
abundance: -

CDR3aa: CSVVGQNLYEQYF
CDR3nt: TGCAGCGTTGTGGGACAGAACCTCTACGAGCAGTACTTC
d_gene: TRBD1
j_gene: TRBJ2-7
len: 13
v_gene: TRBV29-1
abundance: -

CDR3aa: CASNQRGQGSPLHF
CDR3nt: TGTGCCAGCAATCAGAGGGGGCAGGGTTCACCCCTCCACTTT
d_gene: TRBD1
j_gene: TRBJ1-6
len: 14
v_gene: TRBV25-1
abundance: few

CDR3aa: CASSPRSQGGEQYF
CDR3nt: TGTGCCAGCAGCCCCCGTTCGCAGGGTGGCGAGCAGTACTTC
d_gene: -
j_gene: TRBJ2-7
len: 14
v_gene: TRBV9
abundance: -

CDR3aa: CASSLRRWTGGEYEQYF
CDR3nt: TGTGCCAGCAGCTTAAGGCGTTGGACAGGGGGAGAATACGAGCAGTACTTC
d_gene: TRBD1
j_gene: TRBJ2-7
len: 17
v_gene: TRBV11-2
abundance: -

CDR3aa: CAPGRAANEKLFF
CDR3nt: TGTGCCCCGGGCAGGGCGGCGAATGAAAAACTGTTTTTT
d_gene: -
j_gene: TRBJ1-4
len: 13
v_gene: TRBV27
abundance: -

CDR3aa: CATSRDIAGNQETQYF
CDR3nt: TGTGCCACCAGCAGAGATATAGCGGGGAACCAAGAGACCCAGTACTTC
d_gene: TRBD2
j_gene: TRBJ2-5
len: 16
v_gene: TRBV15
abundance: -

CDR3aa: CASSEYRGGVGNEQFF
CDR3nt: TGTGCCAGCAGTGAATATCGCGGGGGGGTAGGCAATGAGCAGTTCTTC
d_gene: TRBD2
j_gene: TRBJ2-1
len: 16
v_gene: TRBV25-1
abundance: once

CDR3aa: CACSRAGPTNYGYTF
CDR3nt: TGTGCCTGCTCCCGGGCAGGGCCAACTAACTATGGCTACACCTTC
d_gene: -
j_gene: TRBJ1-2
len: 15
v_gene: TRBV30
abundance: -

CDR3aa: CASSASGGTNEKLFF
CDR3nt: TGTGCCAGCAGCGCCTCAGGGGGTACTAATGAAAAACTGTTTTTT
d_gene: TRBD1
j_gene: TRBJ1-4
len: 15
v_gene: TRBV9
abundance: -

CDR3aa: CASSSSGTGGAGSTDTQYF
CDR3nt: TGCGCCAGCAGTTCTTCCGGGACAGGGGGCGCCGGTAGCACAGATACGCAGTATTTT
d_gene: TRBD1
j_gene: TRBJ2-3
len: 19
v_gene: TRBV5-1
abundance: -

CDR3aa: CASSVERSISTEAFF
CDR3nt: TGTGCCAGCAGCGTAGAACGGTCTATTTCCACTGAAGCTTTCTTT
d_gene: -
j_gene: TRBJ1-1
len: 15
v_gene: TRBV9
abundance: -

CDR3aa: CASTFSGRRETQYF
CDR3nt: TGTGCCAGCACCTTCAGCGGGCGTAGGGAGACCCAGTACTTC
d_gene: -
j_gene: TRBJ2-5
len: 14
v_gene: TRBV6-6
abundance: -

CDR3aa: CASSSDRGDGYTF
CDR3nt: TGTGCCAGCAGCTCAGACAGGGGCGATGGCTACACCTTC
d_gene: TRBD1
j_gene: TRBJ1-2
len: 13
v_gene: TRBV11-3
abundance: -

CDR3aa: CASSPQGQGSFPFYGYTF
CDR3nt: TGTGCCAGCAGTCCCCAAGGACAGGGGTCCTTCCCTTTCTATGGCTACACCTTC
d_gene: TRBD1
j_gene: TRBJ1-2
len: 18
v_gene: TRBV27
abundance: -

CDR3aa: CASTIRTYSTDTQYF
CDR3nt: TGTGCCAGCACCATACGGACATATAGCACAGATACGCAGTATTTT
d_gene: -
j_gene: TRBJ2-3
len: 15
v_gene: TRBV7-8
abundance: -

CDR3aa: CASSPWTEDNEQFF
CDR3nt: TGCGCCAGCAGCCCTTGGACTGAAGACAATGAGCAGTTCTTC
d_gene: -
j_gene: TRBJ2-1
len: 14
v_gene: TRBV4-1
abundance: -

CDR3aa: CASSTTGSGNTIYF
CDR3nt: TGCGCCAGCAGCACTACAGGCTCTGGAAACACCATATATTTT
d_gene: -
j_gene: TRBJ1-3
len: 14
v_gene: TRBV5-1
abundance: -

CDR3aa: CASSHRVRDTGELFF
CDR3nt: TGCGCCAGCTCGCACAGGGTACGAGACACCGGGGAGCTGTTTTTT
d_gene: -
j_gene: TRBJ2-2
len: 15
v_gene: TRBV5-1
abundance: few

CDR3aa: CSAVSRTGGAVTEAFF
CDR3nt: TGCAGCGCCGTATCCCGGACAGGGGGCGCGGTTACTGAAGCTTTCTTT
d_gene: TRBD1
j_gene: TRBJ1-1
len: 16
v_gene: TRBV29-1
abundance: -